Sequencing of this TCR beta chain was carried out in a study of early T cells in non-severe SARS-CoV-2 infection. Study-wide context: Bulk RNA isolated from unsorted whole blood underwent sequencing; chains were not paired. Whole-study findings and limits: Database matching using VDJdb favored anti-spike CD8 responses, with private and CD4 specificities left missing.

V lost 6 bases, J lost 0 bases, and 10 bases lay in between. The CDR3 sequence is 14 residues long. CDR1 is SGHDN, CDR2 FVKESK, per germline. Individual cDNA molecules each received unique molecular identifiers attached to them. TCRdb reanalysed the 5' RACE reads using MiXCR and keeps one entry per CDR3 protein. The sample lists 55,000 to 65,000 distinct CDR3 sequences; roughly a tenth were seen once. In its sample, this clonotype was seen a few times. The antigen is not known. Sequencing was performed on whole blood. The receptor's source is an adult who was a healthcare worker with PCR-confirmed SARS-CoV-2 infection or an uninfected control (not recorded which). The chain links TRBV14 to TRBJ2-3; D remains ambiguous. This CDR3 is CASRDLKSTDTQYF. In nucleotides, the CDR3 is TGTGCCAGCAGGGATTTGAAAAGCACAGATACGCAGTATTTT. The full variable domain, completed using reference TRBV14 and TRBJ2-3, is EAGVTQFPSHSVIEKGQTVTLRCDPISGHDNLYWYRRVMGKEIKFLLHFVKESKQDESGMPNNRFLAERTGGTYSTLKVQPAELEDSGVYFCASRDLKSTDTQYFGPGTRLTVL.